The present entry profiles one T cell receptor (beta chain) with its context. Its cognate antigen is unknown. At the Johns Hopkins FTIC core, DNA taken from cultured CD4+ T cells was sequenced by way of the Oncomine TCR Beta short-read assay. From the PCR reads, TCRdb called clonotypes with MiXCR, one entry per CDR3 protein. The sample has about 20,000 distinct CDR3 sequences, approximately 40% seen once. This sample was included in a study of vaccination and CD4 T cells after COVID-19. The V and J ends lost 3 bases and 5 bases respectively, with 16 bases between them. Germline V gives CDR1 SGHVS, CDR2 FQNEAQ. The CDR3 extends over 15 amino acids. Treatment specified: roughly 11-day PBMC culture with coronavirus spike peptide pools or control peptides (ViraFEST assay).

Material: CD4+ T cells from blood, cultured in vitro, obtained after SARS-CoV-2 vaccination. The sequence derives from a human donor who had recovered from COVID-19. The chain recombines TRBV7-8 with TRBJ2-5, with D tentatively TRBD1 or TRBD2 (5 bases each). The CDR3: CASSFRGSLLETQYF. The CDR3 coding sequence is TGTGCCAGCAGCTTTCGGGGCAGCCTGCTGGAGACCCAGTACTTC.